This note documents a single T cell receptor (beta chain) sequence. These data belong to a study of T-cell memory formation after mild COVID-19. TCRdb ran MiXCR on the 5' RACE reads and lists one entry per CDR3 protein. The sample yields some 350,000 distinct CDR3 sequences, roughly 15% seen once. Material: PBMCs or a T cell subset sorted from them (not recorded which). The TCR was taken from a man aged 18 to 30 who had mild COVID-19 (a few samples of this study predate the infection). Cell type and time point are not known.

This CDR3 reads CASSHQNYGYTF. CDR3 DNA sequence: TGTGCCAGCAGTCACCAGAACTATGGCTACACCTTC. V gene TRBV12-3 or TRBV12-4 combines with J gene TRBJ1-2; D remains unclear. V was pared by 5 bases and J by 2 bases, with 6 bases between. CDR3 length equals 12 residues.